This T cell receptor beta chain was recovered during a study of T cell responses to AZD1222 COVID-19 vaccine. To note about this clone: Its antigen remains unknown.

The study's findings and limits: The reported proportion of spike-specific TCRs targeting unmutated variant regions was nearly half.

Using immunoSEQ multiplex PCR, the repertoire was profiled, and TCRdb retains in-frame clones only, with some absent. Of about 110,000 clones detected, over 80% appear once; the ten largest clones hold over 7%. The CDR3 runs to 14 residues. Per germline, CDR1 GTSNPN and CDR2 SVGIG (reference sequence). V lost 3 bases and J 0 bases, leaving 10 bases between the germline ends. The sequenced sample was peripheral blood, obtained 28 days after the second AZD1222 dose. This sequence was found in an adult who received the AZD1222 COVID-19 vaccine. V and J are TRBV30 and TRBJ2-3; D perhaps matches TRBD2 (6 bases). CDR3: CAWRMRGSTDTQYF. CDR3 in DNA: TGTGCCTGGAGGATGCGGGGAAGCACAGATACGCAGTATTTT.